Listed here are 10 T cell receptor beta chains from one sample, sequenced in a study of cytomegalovirus exposure and HLA in healthy donors. The PCR contained 60 Vbeta and 13 Jbeta primers. The method was immunoSEQ multiplex PCR; TCRdb's version includes in-frame clones alone and lacks a portion of them. The data show around 110,000 clones, and the top ten clones hold 6.8%. Sequencing was done on a sample of PBMCs. Source of these receptors: a middle-aged man in good health and CMV-seropositive.

The chain links TRBV6-5 to TRBJ2-5; TRBD2 might be the D (5 bases). The tail of the sequence fits TRBJ2-7 better, so the J call may be wrong. There are 13 residues in the CDR3. Germline values: CDR1 MNHEY, CDR2 SVGAGI. The CDR3: CATSRTGNYEQYF. The CDR3 DNA is TGTGCCACCAGCCGGACGGGAAATTACGAGCAGTACTTC.

The chain is built from TRBV19 and TRBJ2-2; D possibly corresponds to TRBD1 (7 bases). The CDR3 runs to 16 residues. Germline CDR1 is LNHDA and CDR2 is SQIVND (reference sequence). V was trimmed by 9 bases and J by 3 bases, leaving 20 bases between them. The CDR3 sequence is CASAHSGRGDTGELFF. Written as DNA, the CDR3 is TGTGCCAGCGCCCATTCGGGCAGGGGGGACACCGGGGAGCTGTTTTTT.

The chain has TRBV6-1 and TRBJ1-5; TRBD1 matches at 7 bases. The germline gives CDR1 MNHNS, CDR2 SASEGT. Trimming at V came to 6 bases and at J to 7 bases, leaving 6 bases not matched to a gene. This CDR3 comprises 13 residues. CDR3 DNA: TGTGCCAGCAGGGAGACAGGGAGACAGCCCCAGCATTTT. Protein product: CASRETGRQPQHF.

The J gene is TRBJ1-5, the V gene TRBV29-1; D remains unclear. Trimming cost V 4 bases and J 1 base, with 8 bases left between them. Looked up from germline, CDR1 is SQVTM and CDR2 is ANQGSEA. This CDR3 is 13 amino acids long. CDR3 nucleotide sequence: TGCAGCGTTGGGGAGGGAAGCAATCAGCCCCAGCATTTT. Translating gives CSVGEGSNQPQHF.

The chain couples TRBV2 to TRBJ2-1, with a possible D match to TRBD1 (5 bases). The CDR3 contains 13 residues. Germline-derived CDR1 and CDR2 are SNHLY and FYNNEI. V dropped 4 bases and J dropped 10 bases, with 14 bases sitting between them. Here the CDR3 reads CASSGGPTQEQFF. The DNA for the CDR3 is TGTGCCAGCAGTGGGGGCCCGACTCAAGAGCAGTTCTTC.

The rearrangement joins TRBV19 to TRBJ1-2; perhaps TRBD1 as D (5 bases). Trimming shortened V by 6 bases and J by 7 bases, and 12 bases separated the two germline ends. CDR1 is LNHDA and CDR2 is SQIVND in the germline V gene (reference sequence). The CDR3 runs 12 residues. CDR3 region: CASSNQGLGYTF. The DNA for the CDR3 is TGTGCCAGTAGCAACCAGGGACTTGGCTACACCTTC.

The chain employs TRBV9 and TRBJ1-1; 8 bases agree with TRBD1. Trimming took 2 bases from V and 5 from J; bases not matched to a gene: 8. Germline CDR1 and CDR2: SGDLS and YYNGEE. The CDR3 totals 15 residues. DNA of the CDR3: TGTGCCAGCAGCGTTTCAACAGGGGGAGGAACTGAAGCTTTCTTT. Amino acid sequence: CASSVSTGGGTEAFF.

This sequence joins TRBV7-9 and TRBJ2-5; the D is unclear. The closer fit of TRBJ2-7 to the DNA end suggests the J call may be wrong. Germline-derived CDR1 and CDR2 are SEHNR and FQNEAQ (reference sequence). The CDR3 consists of 12 residues. CDR3 DNA sequence: TGTGCCAGCAGCTTAACTGACTACGAGCAGTACTTC. This codes for CASSLTDYEQYF.

J is TRBJ1-5 and V is TRBV4-1; D call uncertain. The CDR3 sequence is 14 residues long. Germline CDR1 and CDR2: MGHRA and YSYEKL. Between the trimmed V and J ends, which lost 0 bases and 11 bases, there was a span of 14 bases. CDR3 nucleotides: TGCGCCAGCAGCCAAGAATTATCGGCCGGGGCCCAGCATTTT. Its protein is CASSQELSAGAQHF.

This chain connects TRBV10-3 to TRBJ2-7; 7 bases are a match to TRBD1. The V gene end was trimmed by 5 bases and the J gene end by 3 bases; junction bases not matched to a gene: 4. Germline V gene sequence: CDR1 ENHRY, CDR2 SYGVKD. The CDR3 has 13 amino acids. The CDR3 DNA reads TGTGCCATCAGTCCGGGACAGAACTACGAGCAGTACTTC. This gives the protein CAISPGQNYEQYF.